Shown below are 31 T cell receptor beta chains from a single sample sequenced in a study of OX40 agonist ivuxolimab in advanced cancers. The repertoire was sequenced with immunoSEQ multiplex PCR; TCRdb's copy has only in-frame clones and lacks some. This sample has some 60,000 clones, with about 87% found just once. Sequenced here: CD4+ or CD8+ T cells sorted from blood, sampled in a trial of the OX40 agonist ivuxolimab. The receptors come from an adult with an advanced solid tumor such as melanoma, head and neck, liver or kidney cancer.

The chain is built from TRBV9 and TRBJ2-1; 11 nucleotides line up with TRBD2. V was pared by 4 bases and J by 13 bases, with 13 bases of the junction left unmatched. Germline V gene lookup returns CDR1 SGDLS and CDR2 YYNGEE. CDR3 size: 15 residues. In DNA form, the CDR3 reads TGTGCCAGCAGCTACCTTATAGCGGGAGGGCCCCCCCAGTTCTTC. It encodes CASSYLIAGGPPQFF.

The chain joins TRBV19 to TRBJ1-2; the D is unclear. The CDR3 loop spans 11 amino acids. V was pared by 6 bases and J by 1 base, with 3 bases between. Per germline, CDR1 LNHDA and CDR2 SQIVND (reference sequence). CDR3 in amino acids: CASRDNYGYTF. For the CDR3, the DNA is TGTGCCAGTAGAGATAACTATGGCTACACCTTC.

The chain uses TRBV4-2 and TRBJ1-2, with D hard to call. From germline, CDR1 is LGHNA and CDR2 YNFKEQ. V lost 0 bases and J 2 bases, leaving 10 bases between the germline ends. This CDR3 spans 15 amino acids. The CDR3 DNA is TGTGCCAGCAGCCAAGATGGAGCGTCGAACTATGGCTACACCTTC. The encoded protein is CASSQDGASNYGYTF.

The rearrangement uses TRBV5-6 and TRBJ1-4; no firm D call. Germline loops: CDR1 SGHDT, CDR2 YYEEEE. This CDR3 region has 15 residues. V gave up 5 bases and J gave up 3 bases, with 14 bases separating them. The CDR3 is CASSSTWGANEKLFF. CDR3 DNA: TGTGCCAGCAGTAGCACCTGGGGTGCTAATGAAAAACTGTTTTTT.

The chain combines TRBV27 with TRBJ1-2, with a weak D call TRBD1 (6 bases). Germline V gene lookup returns CDR1 MNHEY and CDR2 SMNVEV (reference sequence). The CDR3 is 14 amino acids. Trimming shortened V by 2 bases and J by 7 bases, and 14 bases separated the two germline ends. In DNA form, the CDR3 reads TGTGCCAGCAGTTTAGCCTCAGGGGCGAGTGGCTACACCTTC. Protein sequence: CASSLASGASGYTF.

The chain carries TRBV5-1 and TRBJ2-5; 7 positions agree with TRBD1. Per the germline V gene, CDR1 is SGHRS and CDR2 is YFSETQ. V dropped 1 base and J dropped 1; count of bases not matched to a gene: 4. This CDR3 is 15 amino acids long. This CDR3 reads CASSLYRGSQETQYF. The CDR3 DNA sequence: TGCGCCAGCAGCTTGTACAGGGGAAGCCAAGAGACCCAGTACTTC. Full variable domain (missing parts from reference TRBV5-1 and TRBJ2-5): KAGVTQTPRYLIKTRGQQVTLSCSPISGHRSVSWYQQTPGQGLQFLFEYFSETQRNKGNFPGRFSGRQFSNSRSEMNVSTLELGDSALYLCASSLYRGSQETQYFGPGTRLLVL.

The chain recombines TRBV5-4 with TRBJ1-4; D perhaps matches TRBD1 (6 bases). The CDR3 runs 16 residues. The germline gives CDR1 SGHNT, CDR2 YYREEE (reference sequence). The germline V and J ends were trimmed by 0 bases and 7 bases, with 16 bases remaining between them. CDR3 in amino acids: CASSLALGAEGEKLFF. CDR3 DNA: TGTGCCAGCAGCTTGGCTCTGGGGGCGGAGGGTGAAAAACTGTTTTTT.

With regard to this clone: This sample also contains other DNA sequences that code for the same CDR3. The chain links TRBV2 to TRBJ1-2, with 10 bases that match TRBD1. Germline CDR1 reads SNHLY; CDR2 reads FYNNEI. This CDR3 has 15 amino acids. Trimming removed 5 bases from V and 0 bases from J; junction bases left unmatched: 3. CDR3 sequence reads: CASSPGTGANYGYTF. The DNA of the CDR3 is TGTGCCAGCAGTCCCGGGACAGGGGCTAACTATGGCTACACCTTC.

The chain carries TRBV10-3 and TRBJ2-2, with D unresolved. V lost 4 bases, J lost 4 bases, and 7 bases lay in between. This CDR3 spans 13 amino acids. The germline V gene has CDR1 ENHRY and CDR2 SYGVKD. The CDR3, as DNA: TGTGCCATCAGTGGTCTTAGCACCGGGGAGCTGTTTTTT. Its protein is CAISGLSTGELFF.

The chain couples TRBV5-6 to TRBJ1-1, with a tentative D call TRBD1 (6 bases). V was cut by 4 bases and J by 10 bases, with 20 bases left in between. Looked up from germline, CDR1 is SGHDT and CDR2 is YYEEEE. The CDR3 runs to 14 residues. In nucleotides, the CDR3 is TGTGCCAGCAGCCCCCCTCCCGGGTTGGGGGCAGCTTTCTTT. It encodes CASSPPPGLGAAFF.

This rearrangement joins TRBV2 to TRBJ2-1; D possibly corresponds to TRBD2 (6 bases). The germline V gene has CDR1 SNHLY and CDR2 FYNNEI. This CDR3 has 12 amino acids. V was trimmed by 5 bases and J by 9 bases, leaving 11 bases between them. The CDR3 here is CASSLLAVEQFF. CDR3 in DNA: TGTGCCAGCAGTTTATTAGCGGTTGAGCAGTTCTTC.

The chain joins TRBV19 to TRBJ2-7; 7 bases are a match to TRBD1. The CDR3 is made up of 14 amino acids. Trimming took 3 bases from V and 2 from J; bases not matched to a gene: 4. The germline gives CDR1 LNHDA, CDR2 SQIVND (reference sequence). In DNA form, the CDR3 reads TGTGCCAGTAGTATGGGGGACAGAACCTACGAGCAGTACTTC. Translating gives CASSMGDRTYEQYF.

The rearrangement uses TRBV5-4 and TRBJ2-2, with TRBD2 identical over 10 bases. The CDR3 has 14 residues. The J segment lost 6 bases and the V segment lost 2 bases, leaving 1 base of the junction unmatched. Germline lookup yields CDR1 SGHNT and CDR2 YYREEE (reference sequence). The CDR3 sequence: CASSLGLAAGELFF. The CDR3 DNA is TGTGCCAGCAGCTTAGGACTAGCGGCCGGGGAGCTGTTTTTT.

A few counts support this clone. CDR3 DNA: TGTGCCAGCAGCTTGGCCGTGGAGGGTCCTAGGGAAAAACTGTTTTTT. Its translation is CASSLAVEGPREKLFF. This rearrangement joins TRBV5-6 to TRBJ1-4, with D unclear. Trimming stripped 0 bases from V and 8 bases from J, with 17 bases between. The V gene's germline CDR1 is SGHDT and CDR2 YYEEEE. The length of the CDR3 is 16 residues.

This clone came up a few times. The chain employs TRBV7-9 and TRBJ1-4; TRBD1 agrees at 10 bases. V lost 5 bases and J lost 3; bases outside the gene matches: 6. The germline gives CDR1 SEHNR, CDR2 FQNEAQ (reference sequence). The CDR3 totals 16 residues. The CDR3 nucleotides are TGTGCCAGCAGCCCGCGACAGGGGGCAGCTAATGAAAAACTGTTTTTT. This sequence encodes CASSPRQGAANEKLFF.

The chain is built from TRBV5-1 and TRBJ2-5; D is unclear. Trimming left V 0 bases short and J 11 bases short, with 17 bases between. CDR1 and CDR2 (germline): SGHRS, YFSETQ. The length of the CDR3 is 14 residues. CDR3 region: CASSLARPAQEQYF. The DNA for the CDR3 is TGCGCCAGCAGCTTGGCTAGGCCCGCTCAGGAGCAGTACTTC.

This chain uses TRBV7-9 with TRBJ2-7; a weak D match, TRBD1 (5 bases). The CDR3 length is 11 residues. Trimming left V 1 base short and J 7 bases short, with 5 bases between. CDR1 and CDR2 (germline): SEHNR, FQNEAQ (reference sequence). CDR3 protein: CASSLDREQYF. The CDR3 DNA sequence: TGTGCCAGCAGCTTAGACAGGGAGCAGTACTTC.

The rearrangement uses TRBV6-4 and TRBJ1-2, with a possible D match to TRBD1 (5 bases). The V end was cut by 5 bases, the J end by 8 bases, with 12 bases between. CDR1 is MRHNA and CDR2 is SNTAGT in the germline V gene. CDR3 length: 12 residues. This CDR3 reads CASSSPRGGYTF. DNA for the CDR3: TGTGCCAGCAGTTCCCCGAGGGGCGGCTACACCTTC.

This chain links TRBV7-2 with TRBJ1-1; 9 nucleotides agree with TRBD1. Germline V gene data show CDR1 as SGHTA and CDR2 as FQGNSA. CDR3 size: 15 residues. The trim removed 7 bases at V and 5 bases at J, leaving 11 bases unmatched. Here the CDR3 reads CASTDSTGGGTEAFF. As DNA, the CDR3 is TGTGCCAGCACCGACTCTACAGGGGGCGGGACTGAAGCTTTCTTT.

This chain joins TRBV11-2 and TRBJ1-1; 7 nucleotides line up with TRBD1. In germline, CDR1 is SGHAT, CDR2 FQNNGV. The CDR3 contains 14 residues. V shed 5 bases, J shed 5 bases, and the junction held 8 bases outside the gene matches. The CDR3 region is CASSERQGGTEAFF. CDR3 nucleotides: TGTGCCAGCAGCGAACGACAGGGAGGGACTGAAGCTTTCTTT.

This chain connects TRBV28 to TRBJ2-1; the match to TRBD2 covers 8 bases. CDR3 length: 16 amino acids. CDR1 is MDHEN, CDR2 SYDVKM, per germline. V shed 11 bases and J 0 bases; nucleotides not matched to a gene: 12. CDR3 protein: CARPVDAGGSYNEQFF. CDR3 bases: TGTGCCCGCCCTGTGGATGCGGGAGGCTCCTACAATGAGCAGTTCTTC.

This clone was seen a single time. The V and J genes are TRBV6-1 and TRBJ2-2; D not certain. The CDR3 length is 14 residues. Per germline, CDR1 MNHNS and CDR2 SASEGT. Trimming took 7 bases from V and 1 from J, leaving 10 bases between them. The CDR3 reads CASKRSQNTGELFF. DNA of the CDR3: TGTGCCAGCAAAAGGTCACAGAACACCGGGGAGCTGTTTTTT.

J is TRBJ1-2 and V is TRBV9; D remains unclear. Trimming pared 2 bases from V and 5 bases from J, leaving 10 bases between. CDR1 and CDR2 (germline): SGDLS, YYNGEE. This CDR3 contains 13 residues. CDR3 DNA sequence: TGTGCCAGCAGCGTCTCAGGCGGTTATGGCTACACCTTC. Translated: CASSVSGGYGYTF.

In its sample, this clone was seen once. The chain employs TRBV16 and TRBJ2-1; unclear D gene. CDR3 size: 15 residues. The V and J ends lost 0 bases and 8 bases respectively, with 14 bases between them. Germline-derived CDR1 and CDR2 are KGHSY and FQNENV. CDR3: CASSQSGSRSHEQFF. In DNA, the CDR3 is TGTGCCAGCAGCCAATCGGGGTCCCGTAGTCATGAGCAGTTCTTC.

V gene TRBV6-1 combines with J gene TRBJ1-3; D not certain. CDR1 is MNHNS and CDR2 is SASEGT in the germline V gene. The CDR3 spans 13 residues. Trimming left V 3 bases short and J 0 bases short, with 3 bases between. The CDR3 DNA follows: TGTGCCAGCAGTGATGGCTCTGGAAACACCATATATTTT. Amino acids: CASSDGSGNTIYF.

V is TRBV6-1 and J is TRBJ1-6, with 9 bases matching TRBD1. V lost 6 bases, J lost 5 bases, and 5 bases stayed unmatched. The length of the CDR3 is 15 residues. Germline V gene data show CDR1 as MNHNS and CDR2 as SASEGT. The CDR3 sequence: CASSDGTGNNSPLHF. The CDR3 DNA sequence: TGTGCCAGCAGCGATGGGACAGGGAATAATTCACCCCTCCACTTT.

This clone showed up just a few times. This rearrangement joins TRBV19 to TRBJ2-3, with 9 bases lining up with TRBD1. CDR1 is LNHDA, CDR2 SQIVND, per germline (reference sequence). This CDR3 region has 14 residues. Trimming removed 7 bases from V and 3 bases from J; junction bases left unmatched: 5. The CDR3 bases are TGTGCCAGTAAACAGGGGGCTGTAACAGATACGCAGTATTTT. Translation: CASKQGAVTDTQYF.

J is TRBJ2-3 and V is TRBV7-9; D unclear. There are 12 residues in the CDR3. The V gene's germline CDR1 is SEHNR and CDR2 FQNEAQ (reference sequence). Trimming pared 6 bases from V and 2 bases from J, leaving 6 bases between. CDR3 in amino acids: CASRRITDTQYF. CDR3 nucleotides: TGTGCCAGCAGACGAATCACAGATACGCAGTATTTT.

The chain links TRBV30 to TRBJ2-3; 9 bases are shared with TRBD2. CDR1 GTSNPN and CDR2 SVGIG come from the germline V gene (reference sequence). The V and J ends lost 6 bases and 3 bases, in that order; junction bases with no gene match: 10. This CDR3 has 15 residues. The CDR3 is CACRHSGGRTDTQYF. The CDR3 DNA sequence: TGTGCCTGCCGACACAGCGGGGGGAGGACAGATACGCAGTATTTT. The full variable domain, in which reference TRBV30 and TRBJ2-3 provide the parts outside the CDR3, is SQTIHQWPATLVQPVGSPLSLECTVEGTSNPNLYWYRQAAGRGLQLLFYSVGIGQISSEVPQNLSASRPQDRQFILSSKKLLLSDSGFYLCACRHSGGRTDTQYFGPGTRLTVL.

This sequence joins TRBV7-3 and TRBJ2-1; D may be TRBD2 (6 bases). CDR1 SGHTA and CDR2 FQGTGA come from the germline V gene. The CDR3 is 15 residues long. Between the trimmed V and J ends, which lost 6 bases and 1 base, there was a span of 13 bases. As DNA, the CDR3 is TGTGCCAGCAGACCAACCGGAGGGTCCTACAATGAGCAGTTCTTC. Protein sequence: CASRPTGGSYNEQFF.

The V call is TRBV5-6, the J call TRBJ1-1; maybe TRBD1 (6 bases). From germline, CDR1 is SGHDT and CDR2 YYEEEE. The CDR3 totals 14 residues. The V gene lost 3 bases and the J gene lost 2 bases, with 11 bases spanning the gap. The CDR3 is CASSSWTANTEAFF. The CDR3 DNA reads TGTGCCAGCAGCTCCTGGACAGCCAACACTGAAGCTTTCTTT.